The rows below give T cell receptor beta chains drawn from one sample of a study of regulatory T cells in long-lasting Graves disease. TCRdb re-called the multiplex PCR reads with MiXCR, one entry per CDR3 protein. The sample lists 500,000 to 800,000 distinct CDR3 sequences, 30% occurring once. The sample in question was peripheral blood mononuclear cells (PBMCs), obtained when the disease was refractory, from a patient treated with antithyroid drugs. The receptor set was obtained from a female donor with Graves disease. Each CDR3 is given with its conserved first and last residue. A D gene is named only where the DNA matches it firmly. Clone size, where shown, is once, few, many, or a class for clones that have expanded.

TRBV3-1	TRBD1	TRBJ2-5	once	CASSQPVDPGQGARGSQYF
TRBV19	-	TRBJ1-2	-	CASRSTNYGYTF
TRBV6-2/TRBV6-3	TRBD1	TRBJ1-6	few	CASSYGQANSPLHF
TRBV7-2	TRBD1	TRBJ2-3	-	CASSARDRASTDTQYF
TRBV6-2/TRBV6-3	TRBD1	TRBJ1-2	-	CASSYRTGWGDGYTF
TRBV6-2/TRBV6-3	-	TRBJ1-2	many	CASSSAGAYGYTF
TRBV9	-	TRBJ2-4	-	CASSSPRGALAKNIQYF
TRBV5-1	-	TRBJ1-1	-	CASSGGGFVNTEAFF
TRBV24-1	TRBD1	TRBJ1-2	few	CATSGPGQGAGGYTF
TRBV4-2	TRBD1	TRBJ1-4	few	CASSPRPGTGNEKLFF
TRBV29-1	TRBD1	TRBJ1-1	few	CSVVTGLNTEAFF
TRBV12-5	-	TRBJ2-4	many	CASGLVPLAKNIQYF
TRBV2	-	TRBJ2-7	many	CASSGAYYEQYF
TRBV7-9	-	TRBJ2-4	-	CASSLGLEHIQYF
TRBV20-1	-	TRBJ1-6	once	CSARGQPYNSPLHF
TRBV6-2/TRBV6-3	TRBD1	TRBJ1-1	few	CASSLKGQGATEAFF
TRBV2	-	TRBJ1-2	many	CASSRDVGYTF
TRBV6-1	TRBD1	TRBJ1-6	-	CASRADRVYNSPLHF
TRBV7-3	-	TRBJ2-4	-	CASSLTGIDKNIQYF
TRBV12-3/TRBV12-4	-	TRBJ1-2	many	CASSRTVYYGYTF
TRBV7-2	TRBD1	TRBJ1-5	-	CASSLQGGYQPQHF
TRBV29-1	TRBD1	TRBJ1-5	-	CSALPQGVGQPQHF
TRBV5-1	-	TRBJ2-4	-	CASSLRTGLAKNIQYF
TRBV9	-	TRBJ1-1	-	CASTPGLEPEAFF
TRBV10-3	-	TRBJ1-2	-	CAIRWDGPNYGYTF
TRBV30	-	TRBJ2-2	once	CAWSEGVSGELFF
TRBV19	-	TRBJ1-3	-	CASSTGVPGNTIYF
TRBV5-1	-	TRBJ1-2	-	CASSLDEGQGYTF
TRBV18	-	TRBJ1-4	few	CASSPKQGGSEKLFF